These T cell receptor beta chains were read from a single sample in a study of CD8 T cells in ankylosing spondylitis. TCRdb re-called the 5' RACE reads with MiXCR, one entry per CDR3 protein. The sample records approximately 31,000 distinct CDR3 sequences, roughly 29% being singletons. Sequenced input: synovial fluid, either unsorted or a sorted T cell fraction (not recorded which). These receptors came from a male donor with ankylosing spondylitis. Both conserved end residues are part of each CDR3. The D gene is left open where the match is weak. Size values are once, few and many counts, or a class for expanded clones, and some rows have none.

clone size,J gene,D gene,V gene,CDR3 DNA,CDR3 protein
-,TRBJ2-1,-,TRBV12-3/TRBV12-4,TGTGCCAGCACCAGTGGGGGGGCAGTGAATGAGCAGTTCTTC,CASTSGGAVNEQFF
few,TRBJ2-1,TRBD2,TRBV20-1,TGCAGTGCTAGTGGGCTGCTAGCGGGAGGACTCCGACCAAGCAATGAGCAGTTCTTC,CSASGLLAGGLRPSNEQFF
few,TRBJ2-1,TRBD1,TRBV7-9,TGTGCCAGCAGCCCGGGACAGGGTTCGGTCAATGAGCAGTTCTTC,CASSPGQGSVNEQFF
many,TRBJ2-2,-,TRBV6-2/TRBV6-3,TGTGCCAGCAGCCGCGACTGGACCCCTGGGGCCGGGGAGCTGTTTTTT,CASSRDWTPGAGELFF
few,TRBJ2-1,TRBD2,TRBV5-1,TGCGCCAGCAGGCCGCGGGAGACCTCCTACAATGAGCAGTTCTTC,CASRPRETSYNEQFF
-,TRBJ2-1,-,TRBV27,TGTGCCAGCATGAGGGGATACAATGAGCAGTTCTTC,CASMRGYNEQFF
few,TRBJ2-1,-,TRBV12-3/TRBV12-4,TGTGCCAGCAGTTTCGGACAAGAGCAGTTCTTC,CASSFGQEQFF
few,TRBJ2-5,TRBD2,TRBV2,TGTGCCAGCAGTGAAGCAATAGCGGGGGGAATCCAGTACTTC,CASSEAIAGGIQYF
many,TRBJ1-1,TRBD1,TRBV2,TGTGCCAGTCCAAACAGGGGGGATACTGAAGCTTTCTTT,CASPNRGDTEAFF
-,TRBJ2-7,TRBD1,TRBV7-9,TGTGCCAGCATGGTGGCAGGGGGACCCTACGAGCAGTACTTC,CASMVAGGPYEQYF
-,TRBJ1-1,-,TRBV11-2,TGTGCCAGCAGCCTACTACTACGGGGCATGAACACTGAAGCTTTCTTT,CASSLLLRGMNTEAFF
few,TRBJ1-2,TRBD1,TRBV30,TGTGCCTCGCGGGACAGATTGGGAGGCTACACCTTC,CASRDRLGGYTF
-,TRBJ2-1,TRBD2,TRBV18,TGTGCCAGCTCACGAAGACTAGCGGGGGAATACAATGAGCAGTTCTTC,CASSRRLAGEYNEQFF
-,TRBJ1-1,-,TRBV6-1,TGTGCCAGCACCCTCCCGGGAGCAGGGACTGAAGCTTTCTTT,CASTLPGAGTEAFF
few,TRBJ2-5,-,TRBV5-4,TGTGCCAGCAGCTTGGAGTTGGCTGCGGGCGAAGAGACCCAGTACTTC,CASSLELAAGEETQYF
-,TRBJ2-3,TRBD2,TRBV7-2,TGTGCCAGCAGCGCCAGGACTAGCGGATGGGATACGCAGTATTTT,CASSARTSGWDTQYF
-,TRBJ2-7,TRBD2,TRBV7-9,TGTGCCAGCAGCTCAGAAGCGGGAGCAACCTCCTACGAGCAGTACTTC,CASSSEAGATSYEQYF
-,TRBJ2-5,TRBD1,TRBV5-6,TGTGCCAGCAGCTGGGACAGGACACAAGAGACCCAGTACTTC,CASSWDRTQETQYF
-,TRBJ1-5,-,TRBV12-3/TRBV12-4,TGTGCCAGCAGTTTGACCCATGGGGGTGGCAATCAGCCCCAGCATTTT,CASSLTHGGGNQPQHF
-,TRBJ2-1,-,TRBV18,TGTGCCAGCTCTCTTCAGTTCTTC,CASSLQFF
-,TRBJ2-3,TRBD2,TRBV12-5,TGTGCTAGTGGTTTGGTTCTTCGCGGGACTACCACAGATACGCAGTATTTT,CASGLVLRGTTTDTQYF
-,TRBJ2-1,-,TRBV15,TGTGCCACCAGCAGAGATCGGCGCGAGGAGCAGTTCTTC,CATSRDRREEQFF
few,TRBJ2-1,TRBD2,TRBV5-1,TGCGCCAGCAGCTTGGTTTGGACTAGCGGGAGTCTTCTTGAGCAGTTCTTC,CASSLVWTSGSLLEQFF
-,TRBJ2-4,-,TRBV27,TGTGCCAGCAGTTCACCCCGGACGGAGGGCCTGAAAAACATTCAGTACTTC,CASSSPRTEGLKNIQYF